Listed below are T cell receptor beta chains from one sample, sequenced in a study of T cell responses to AZD1222 COVID-19 vaccine. The method was immunoSEQ multiplex PCR; TCRdb's version includes in-frame clones alone and lacks a portion of them. This table holds 200,000 or so clones, more than 75% found once. Source: peripheral blood, taken on day 0 of AZD1222 vaccination. The receptor source for this set is an adult in good health. CDR3s include the opening cysteine and the closing phenylalanine or tryptophan. The D gene is left open where the match is weak.

d_call v_call cdr3_aa
TRBD1 TRBV15 CATSKRGIGTGRHEQYF
NA TRBV19 CASMIQGGRHEKLFF
TRBD1 TRBV12-3/TRBV12-4 CASRGQGYYGYTF
TRBD1 TRBV19 CATYGQGDQAGNTIYF
NA TRBV25-1 CASSESGVNTEAFF
NA TRBV18 CASSPPLVGGPTFYEQYF
TRBD1 TRBV7-9 CASSSRGLGADTQYF
NA TRBV19 CASSLRGGDNTEAFF
NA TRBV19 CASSMGMNTEAFF
NA TRBV9 CASSVVPDEKLFF
TRBD1 TRBV6-5 CASRSNRGAYGYTF
TRBD2 TRBV19 CASVSSRTGGKNEQFF
TRBD2 TRBV18 CASSPPGIAGGHEQFF
NA TRBV7-3 CASSSSRGYEQYF
NA TRBV5-1 CASSLEENFQPQHF
NA TRBV5-6 CASSRSQGSYEQYF
NA TRBV7-9 CASSFPTGHWDDTQYF
NA TRBV15 CATSGAGGTEAFF
NA TRBV7-2 CASSLAHRPGQETQYF